The present T cell receptor beta chain was sequenced within a study of blood T cell repertoires in COVID-19. Looking at the study overall: Acute-phase and convalescent COVID-19 samples originated in the United States, Italy and Spain. T cells, B-cell-depleted T cells, or PBMCs provided the cDNA or gDNA that served as material.

In the original processing: Amplification from reference gene primers served as the basis for estimated nucleated cell counts. The protocol was immunoSEQ multiplex PCR, while the TCRdb copy is restricted to in-frame clones and leaves out a portion. For V, J and clone size, that table is used; D and trimming come from the DNA. The sample includes approximately 150,000 clones, approximately 88% of them seen just once. Trimming took 6 bases from V and 5 from J; bases not matched to a gene: 8. There are 14 residues in the CDR3. CDR1 is MDHEN, CDR2 SYDVKM, per germline. The source is a human donor in a cohort sampled during active COVID-19. The gene calls are TRBV28 and TRBJ1-1; 8 bases line up with TRBD1. The sample comprised peripheral blood. In DNA form, the CDR3 reads TGTGCCAGCAGGCGACAGGGGAGAAGGACTGAAGCTTTCTTT. It translates to CASRRQGRRTEAFF. The entire variable domain, with the rest obtained from reference TRBV28 and TRBJ1-1, is as follows: DVKVTQSSRYLVKRTGEKVFLECVQDMDHENMFWYRQDPGLGLRLIYFSYDVKMKEKGDIPEGYSVSREKKERFSLILESASTNQTSMYLCASRRQGRRTEAFFGQGTRLTVV.